These 27 T cell receptor beta chains originate from one sample sequenced in a study of blood T cell repertoires in COVID-19. Generated by immunoSEQ multiplex PCR, the TCRdb table keeps only in-frame clones and is missing some. The sample has 150,000 to 250,000 clones, around 79% seen once. Input material: peripheral blood. The receptors originated from a woman aged 40 to 49 with COVID-19, enrolled during active disease.

This clone has a single count. The V gene is TRBV6-5, the J gene TRBJ2-7; TRBD1 aligns across 10 bases. CDR1 is MNHEY, CDR2 SVGAGI, per germline. The CDR3 covers 14 residues. Trimming took 5 bases from V and 4 from J; bases not matched to a gene: 5. CDR3 sequence reads: CASSTGTGVYEQYF. Written as DNA, the CDR3 is TGTGCCAGCAGTACCGGGACAGGGGTGTACGAGCAGTACTTC.

This chain links TRBV2 with TRBJ2-4, with D possibly matching TRBD2 (5 bases). V lost 4 bases to trimming and J lost 1 base, with 11 bases between them. This CDR3 region has 15 residues. Germline V gene lookup returns CDR1 SNHLY and CDR2 FYNNEI. The CDR3 here is CASSAGSGAKNIQYF. The CDR3 DNA is TGTGCCAGCAGTGCGGGGAGTGGGGCCAAAAACATTCAGTACTTC.

The chain combines TRBV5-6 with TRBJ2-7; 12 bases are shared with TRBD2. Trimming cost V 0 bases and J 4 bases; bases outside gene matches: 2. The CDR3 consists of 15 residues. Germline assignment: CDR1 SGHDT and CDR2 YYEEEE. The CDR3 region has the DNA TGTGCCAGCAGCTTGGGACTAGCGGGAGTGTACGAGCAGTACTTC. This encodes CASSLGLAGVYEQYF.

This clone was counted between two and nine times. V usage is TRBV5-1 and J usage is TRBJ1-5; tentative D call: TRBD1 (6 bases). The CDR3 runs 14 residues. Trimming cost V 4 bases and J 4 bases, with 12 bases left between them. The germline gives CDR1 SGHRS, CDR2 YFSETQ. The CDR3: CASSPDSQNQPQHF. The CDR3 nucleotides read TGCGCCAGCAGCCCGGACAGTCAAAATCAGCCCCAGCATTTT.

The chain uses TRBV30 and TRBJ2-5; D remains unclear. V lost 0 bases and J 3 bases, leaving 8 bases between the germline ends. Germline CDR1 is GTSNPN and CDR2 is SVGIG (reference sequence). The CDR3 sequence is 13 residues long. CDR3 bases: TGTGCCTGGAGTGTACGACTTAAAGAGACCCAGTACTTC. It specifies CAWSVRLKETQYF.

This chain connects TRBV5-1 to TRBJ2-7; 9 positions agree with TRBD2. The V gene's germline CDR1 is SGHRS and CDR2 YFSETQ. The length of the CDR3 is 16 residues. V lost 0 bases to trimming and J lost 6 bases; unmatched junction nucleotides: 10. For the CDR3, the DNA is TGCGCCAGCAGCTTGGATGGTAGCGGGGGAAAAGCCGAGCAGTACTTC. It is translated as CASSLDGSGGKAEQYF.

This chain joins TRBV20-1 and TRBJ1-5; unclear D gene. This CDR3 is 14 amino acids long. V was clipped by 3 bases and J by 6 bases, with 15 bases between them. Germline loops: CDR1 DFQATT, CDR2 SNEGSKA (reference sequence). CDR3 sequence reads: CSASDGKEGQPQHF. CDR3 bases: TGCAGTGCTAGTGACGGTAAGGAGGGTCAGCCCCAGCATTTT.

The genes are TRBV6-6 and TRBJ2-5, with a possible D match to TRBD1 (7 bases). The CDR3 contains 15 residues. In germline, CDR1 is MNHNY, CDR2 SVGAGI (reference sequence). Trimming pared 5 bases from V and 5 bases from J, leaving 18 bases between. The CDR3 sequence is CASSPPQGGAETQYF. CDR3 bases: TGTGCCAGCAGTCCCCCCCAGGGGGGCGCGGAGACCCAGTACTTC.

The chain recombines TRBV7-2 with TRBJ2-1, with D possibly TRBD1 on 5 matching bases. Germline CDR1 SGHTA, CDR2 FQGNSA. The CDR3 totals 16 residues. V shed 5 bases and J shed 6 bases, with 20 bases lying between them. The CDR3 coding sequence is TGTGCCAGCAGCCCCACGAGGCACAGGCAATCCAATGAGCAGTTCTTC. Translation: CASSPTRHRQSNEQFF.

The chain recombines TRBV5-8 with TRBJ1-1; no clear D gene. The V end was cut by 0 bases, the J end by 10 bases, with 10 bases between. The V gene's germline CDR1 is SGHTS and CDR2 YDEGEE. The CDR3 loop spans 12 amino acids. Here the CDR3 reads CASSLGGMGAFF. The CDR3, as DNA: TGTGCCAGCAGCTTGGGCGGGATGGGAGCTTTCTTT.

The chain couples TRBV5-6 to TRBJ2-7, with TRBD2 identical over 12 bases. The junction had 11 bases not matched to a gene; V was cut back by 4 bases and J by 12 bases. This CDR3 region has 14 residues. Looked up from germline, CDR1 is SGHDT and CDR2 is YYEEEE. CDR3 sequence reads: CASSRRLAGAPTYF. The CDR3 coding sequence is TGTGCCAGCAGCCGACGACTAGCGGGAGCTCCCACGTACTTC.

The chain joins TRBV5-6 to TRBJ1-2, with 7 positions matching TRBD1. The V gene end was trimmed by 4 bases and the J gene end by 7 bases; junction bases not matched to a gene: 1. There are 11 residues in the CDR3. Germline V gene lookup returns CDR1 SGHDT and CDR2 YYEEEE. The CDR3 loop reads CASSRTGGYTF. The CDR3 DNA reads TGTGCCAGCAGCCGGACAGGTGGCTACACCTTC. The whole variable domain, remainder taken from reference TRBV5-6 and TRBJ1-2, is DAGVTQSPTHLIKTRGQQVTLRCSPKSGHDTVSWYQQALGQGPQFIFQYYEEEERQRGNFPDRFSGHQFPNYSSELNVNALLLGDSALYLCASSRTGGYTFGSGTRLTVV.

The rearrangement joins TRBV5-1 to TRBJ1-3, with a tentative D call TRBD1 (6 bases). Germline lookup yields CDR1 SGHRS and CDR2 YFSETQ. This CDR3 contains 14 residues. V lost 4 bases, J lost 5 bases, and 13 bases lay in between. In nucleotides, the CDR3 is TGCGCCAGCAGCCTTGAGCGGGACAGAAACACCATATATTTT. This encodes CASSLERDRNTIYF.

V and J are TRBV5-1 and TRBJ1-1; D remains unclear. The germline V and J ends were trimmed by 5 bases and 0 bases, with 14 bases remaining between them. The germline CDR1 and CDR2 sequences are SGHRS and YFSETQ. The length of the CDR3 is 15 residues. The CDR3 nucleotides are TGCGCCAGCAGTCAATCCACTATCATGAACACTGAAGCTTTCTTT. It specifies CASSQSTIMNTEAFF.

The rearrangement joins TRBV11-2 to TRBJ2-1; 8 nucleotides match TRBD2. J gave up 4 bases and V 11 bases, and 10 bases lay outside the gene matches. This CDR3 has 14 amino acids. The V gene's germline CDR1 is SGHAT and CDR2 FQNNGV. The CDR3 reads CAGSLAGRYNEQFF. The DNA for the CDR3 is TGTGCCGGTTCTCTAGCGGGCCGATACAATGAGCAGTTCTTC.

This clone was observed a single time. The chain links TRBV5-4 to TRBJ2-5, with 9 bases aligning to TRBD1. This CDR3 contains 17 residues. With V trimmed by 4 bases and J by 0 bases, 10 bases remained unmatched. Germline V gene sequence: CDR1 SGHNT, CDR2 YYREEE (reference sequence). In nucleotides, the CDR3 is TGTGCCAGCAGCCCTCATCCGGGACAGGGTAACCAAGAGACCCAGTACTTC. Translated, it gives CASSPHPGQGNQETQYF.

The chain is built from TRBV27 and TRBJ2-3, with 7 positions matching TRBD1. Trimming at V came to 5 bases and at J to 3 bases, leaving 11 bases not matched to a gene. The germline V gene encodes CDR1 MNHEY and CDR2 SMNVEV (reference sequence). The CDR3 totals 16 residues. The CDR3, as DNA: TGTGCCAGCAGTGACCACAGGGGACCGTGGACAGATACGCAGTATTTT. It codes for CASSDHRGPWTDTQYF.

The chain uses TRBV2 and TRBJ1-2, with 10 bases fitting TRBD1. There are 19 residues in the CDR3. CDR1 and CDR2 from the germline V gene are SNHLY and FYNNEI. V shed 2 bases and J 5 bases; nucleotides not matched to a gene: 17. This CDR3 reads CASSEPGQGISLSIYGYTF. The CDR3 DNA sequence: TGTGCCAGCAGTGAACCGGGACAGGGGATCTCTTTGTCAATTTATGGCTACACCTTC.

V is TRBV5-1 and J is TRBJ1-4; tentatively, D is TRBD1 (5 bases). V dropped 4 bases and J dropped 5 bases, with 12 bases sitting between them. The CDR3 contains 14 residues. Germline loops: CDR1 SGHRS, CDR2 YFSETQ. The CDR3 loop is CASSPGGSNEKLFF. CDR3 DNA sequence: TGCGCCAGCAGCCCTGGGGGGTCCAATGAAAAACTGTTTTTT.

The CDR3 nucleotides are TGTGCCAGCAGTTACACTGCAGGGCCCCTCCACTTT. It is translated as CASSYTAGPLHF. The chain has TRBV6-6 and TRBJ1-6, with a weak D call TRBD1 (5 bases). The germline V gene has CDR1 MNHNY and CDR2 SVGAGI (reference sequence). Trimming cost V 2 bases and J 13 bases, with 9 bases left between them. The CDR3 runs 12 residues.

The chain joins TRBV4-1 to TRBJ1-4; TRBD1 aligns across 8 bases. CDR3 length: 14 amino acids. J lost 5 bases, V lost 4 bases, and 3 bases had no gene match. Germline assignment: CDR1 MGHRA and CDR2 YSYEKL. CDR3 in amino acids: CASSPWTGNEKLFF. The CDR3 bases are TGCGCCAGCAGCCCCTGGACAGGGAATGAAAAACTGTTTTTT.

V gene TRBV5-1 combines with J gene TRBJ2-7; TRBD2 aligns across 7 bases. The ends lost 4 bases at V and 5 bases at J; junction bases unmatched: 3. The germline V gene has CDR1 SGHRS and CDR2 YFSETQ. The CDR3 loop spans 12 amino acids. CDR3: CASSGRGNEQYF. The DNA of the CDR3 is TGCGCCAGCAGCGGGAGGGGCAACGAGCAGTACTTC.

The rearrangement links TRBV4-2 to TRBJ2-7, with 8 positions matching TRBD2. This CDR3 spans 14 amino acids. After removal of 0 bases from V and 2 bases from J, the junction contained 0 bases not matched to a gene. The germline CDR1 and CDR2 sequences are LGHNA and YNFKEQ. The CDR3 region is CASSQELAAYEQYF. Written as DNA, the CDR3 is TGTGCCAGCAGCCAAGAACTAGCGGCCTACGAGCAGTACTTC.

The CDR3 loop reads CASSQGQGRSGNTIYF. CDR3 DNA sequence: TGTGCCAGCAGCCAAGGACAGGGACGCTCTGGAAACACCATATATTTT. The chain joins TRBV2 to TRBJ1-3; 8 bases are a match to TRBD1. CDR1 is SNHLY and CDR2 is FYNNEI in the germline V gene. V shed 6 bases and J 0 bases; nucleotides not matched to a gene: 7. This CDR3 is 16 amino acids long.

V gene TRBV3-1 (or the pseudogene TRBV3-2) combines with J gene TRBJ1-2; tentative D call: TRBD1 (6 bases). CDR1 and CDR2 from the germline V gene are LGHDT and YNNKEL (reference sequence). V was clipped by 0 bases and J by 5 bases, with 16 bases between them. The CDR3 is 16 residues long. The CDR3 protein is CASSQDGTLLPYGYTF. The CDR3 DNA sequence: TGTGCCAGCAGCCAAGACGGGACACTCCTACCTTATGGCTACACCTTC.

The chain joins TRBV27 to TRBJ1-6; a weak D match, TRBD1 (5 bases). V gave up 3 bases and J gave up 0 bases, with 24 bases separating them. The V gene's germline CDR1 is MNHEY and CDR2 SMNVEV (reference sequence). The CDR3 runs to 21 residues. The CDR3 bases are TGTGCCAGCAGTTTCGCTATGGGACCTCCGGGGGGAAGCTCCTATAATTCACCCCTCCACTTT. It yields the protein CASSFAMGPPGGSSYNSPLHF.

This clone turned up a few times. This chain connects TRBV7-9 to TRBJ1-4; D is undetermined. The V end lost 5 bases, the J end lost 4 bases, and 11 bases lay between the germline ends. The CDR3 contains 14 residues. Germline CDR1 reads SEHNR; CDR2 reads FQNEAQ (reference sequence). CDR3 nucleotide sequence: TGTGCCAGCAGCCTATGGGCCGTTAATGAAAAACTGTTTTTT. Translated: CASSLWAVNEKLFF.